These 10 T cell receptor beta chains originate from one sample sequenced in a study of blood T cells in healthy people across ages (dated by TCRdb to the mid-2010s). The method behind the library was 5' RACE. The data were produced on an Illumina HiSeq 2500. The second PCR ran for roughly 7 to 12 cycles and used a J-beta primer mix along with a sample-barcoded 5' primer. Using fastp trimming at Q25 and MiXCR clonotype assembly, TCRdb reanalyzed the public sequencing data and kept in-frame beta chains. CDR3 protein sequences are deduplicated, and each keeps its most common genes and DNA. Present in this sample are around 280,000 distinct CDR3 sequences, 27% of which were seen just once. The ten largest clones represent roughly 28% of the sample. The material sequenced was blood. The source is an older woman in good health.

In its sample, this clonotype was seen many times. The rearrangement joins TRBV15 to TRBJ2-5; 7 bases align to TRBD1. The CDR3 spans 16 residues. The germline gives CDR1 LNHNV, CDR2 YYDKDF (reference sequence). The ends lost 5 bases at V and 3 bases at J; junction bases unmatched: 12. Here the CDR3 DNA reads TGTGCCACCAGCTCCCGCGGACAGGTTGGGGAAGAGACCCAGTACTTC. This gives the protein CATSSRGQVGEETQYF. The entire variable domain, with the rest obtained from reference TRBV15 and TRBJ2-5, is as follows: DAMVIQNPRYQVTQFGKPVTLSCSQTLNHNVMYWYQQKSSQAPKLLFHYYDKDFNNEADTPDNFQSRRPNTSFCFLDIRSPGLGDTAMYLCATSSRGQVGEETQYFGPGTRLLVL.

This clonotype was observed a handful of times. The chain joins TRBV7-2 to TRBJ2-3, with 8 bases matching TRBD2. V lost 2 bases, J lost 3 bases, and 4 bases stayed unmatched. CDR3 size: 15 residues. The V gene's germline CDR1 is SGHTA and CDR2 FQGNSA. This CDR3 is CASSLPREGTDTQYF. For the CDR3, the DNA is TGTGCCAGCAGCTTACCCCGGGAGGGGACAGATACGCAGTATTTT. The full variable domain, completed using reference TRBV7-2 and TRBJ2-3, is GAGVSQSPSNKVTEKGKDVELRCDPISGHTALYWYRQSLGQGLEFLIYFQGNSAPDKSGLPSDRFSAERTGGSVSTLTIQRTQQEDSAVYLCASSLPREGTDTQYFGPGTRLTVL.

The CDR3 loop reads CASTEANYGYTF. CDR3 in DNA: TGTGCCAGCACGGAAGCGAACTATGGCTACACCTTC. The gene calls are TRBV2 and TRBJ1-2, with D unclear. This CDR3 is 12 amino acids long. The V end was cut by 7 bases, the J end by 2 bases, with 8 bases between. Germline V gives CDR1 SNHLY, CDR2 FYNNEI.

There are many counts of this clonotype. The chain combines TRBV29-1 with TRBJ2-5, with 11 nucleotides matching TRBD2. The CDR3 contains 15 residues. The germline V gene has CDR1 SQVTM and CDR2 ANQGSEA. The junction had 7 bases not matched to a gene; V was cut back by 0 bases and J by 7 bases. Here the CDR3 DNA reads TGCAGCGTTGAAGAGACTAGCGGGGTTGGCGCGACCCAGTACTTC. Amino acid sequence: CSVEETSGVGATQYF. Full variable domain (remainder filled in from reference TRBV29-1 and TRBJ2-5): SAVISQKPSRDICQRGTSLTIQCQVDSQVTMMFWYRQQPGQSLTLIATANQGSEATYESGFVIDKFPISRPNLTFSTLTVSNMSPEDSSIYLCSVEETSGVGATQYFGPGTRLLVL.

This chain joins TRBV5-1 and TRBJ2-1; tentative D call: TRBD1 (5 bases). Looked up from germline, CDR1 is SGHRS and CDR2 is YFSETQ. V was shortened by 3 bases and J by 9 bases, with 13 bases between the two germline ends. The CDR3 is 13 amino acids. CDR3 coding DNA: TGCGCCAGCAGCTCCGACAGAGGCACTGAGCAGTTCTTC. It specifies CASSSDRGTEQFF.

This clonotype occurred once. The chain links TRBV7-6 to TRBJ2-5, with TRBD1 matching over 8 bases. The assigned J gene may be wrong: the sequence end matches TRBJ2-7 better. The CDR3 loop spans 13 amino acids. CDR1 and CDR2 from the germline V gene are SGHVS and FNYEAQ. CDR3 DNA: TGTGCCAGCAGTTCGGACAGGGACCACGAGCAGTACTTC. It specifies CASSSDRDHEQYF.

The rearrangement uses TRBV4-3 and TRBJ2-3; D is unresolved. The CDR3 consists of 16 residues. Trimming left V 5 bases short and J 0 bases short, with 15 bases between. In germline, CDR1 is LGHNA, CDR2 YSLEER. The CDR3: CASSSRHGRSTDTQYF. The DNA of the CDR3 is TGCGCCAGCAGCTCCCGACACGGTAGGAGCACAGATACGCAGTATTTT.

This rearrangement joins TRBV27 to TRBJ2-1, with 8 bases fitting TRBD2. V was clipped by 10 bases and J by 4 bases; unmatched bases: 12. CDR1 and CDR2 from the germline V gene are MNHEY and SMNVEV (reference sequence). The CDR3 loop spans 15 amino acids. This CDR3 reads CATAAGTRPYNEQFF. CDR3 DNA sequence: TGTGCCACCGCTGCCGGGACTAGACCTTACAATGAGCAGTTCTTC.

V is TRBV28 and J is TRBJ1-2, with a possible D match to TRBD1 (5 bases). Trimming took 4 bases from V and 6 from J, leaving 15 bases between them. CDR1 is MDHEN, CDR2 SYDVKM, per germline. The CDR3 spans 14 residues. The DNA of the CDR3 is TGTGCCAGCAGTTCCCTACCAGGACAAAATGGCTACACCTTC. Translation: CASSSLPGQNGYTF.

This clonotype has a handful of counts. The J gene is TRBJ2-5, the V gene TRBV12-3 or TRBV12-4; no definite D call. Trimming left V 4 bases short and J 4 bases short, with 10 bases between. The CDR3 sequence is 13 residues long. Here the CDR3 DNA reads TGTGCCAGCAGTTCCCTCCCTGGAGAGACCCAGTACTTC. Translated: CASSSLPGETQYF.